These 11 T cell receptor beta chains share one sample of origin, sequenced in a study of cytomegalovirus exposure and HLA in healthy donors. With 60 Vbeta and 13 Jbeta primers, the PCR was carried out. Sequenced by immunoSEQ multiplex PCR; TCRdb stores in-frame clones only, minus some. Here the sample spans about 190,000 clones, almost 80% being singletons. The sample was PBMCs. All receptors come from a woman younger than 35 in good health and CMV-seronegative.

V is TRBV6-4 and J is TRBJ2-1, with D uncertain. V was clipped by 2 bases and J by 9 bases, with 11 bases between them. The CDR3 is made up of 13 amino acids. From germline, CDR1 is MRHNA and CDR2 SNTAGT. Written as DNA, the CDR3 is TGTGCCAGCAGTGACAGCGTTGGGTTTGAGCAGTTCTTC. Its protein product is CASSDSVGFEQFF.

V and J are TRBV28 and TRBJ1-2, with TRBD1 identical over 9 bases. The CDR3 spans 15 residues. Germline V gene data show CDR1 as MDHEN and CDR2 as SYDVKM. V dropped 5 bases and J dropped 3; count of bases not matched to a gene: 7. In nucleotides, the CDR3 is TGTGCCAGCAGTCTGCGGGACAGGGTCTACTATGGCTACACCTTC. It is translated as CASSLRDRVYYGYTF.

The chain carries TRBV28 and TRBJ2-3; TRBD2 matches 12 bases. V was pared by 3 bases and J by 6 bases, with 10 bases of the junction left unmatched. Per the germline V gene, CDR1 is MDHEN and CDR2 is SYDVKM. The CDR3 covers 17 residues. CDR3 sequence reads: CASSLVASGGARDTQYF. The CDR3, as DNA: TGTGCCAGCAGTTTGGTGGCTAGCGGGGGGGCTCGGGATACGCAGTATTTT.

This clone appeared once. The rearrangement uses TRBV28 and TRBJ2-1; 9 nucleotides align to TRBD1. This CDR3 has 23 residues. Germline CDR1 MDHEN, CDR2 SYDVKM. Unmatched junction bases numbered 26, after V lost 5 bases and J lost 0 bases. As DNA, the CDR3 is TGTGCCAGCAGTCCGGGACAGGGTTTCCCGGAAGGGGGGGAGGGAAACTCCTACAATGAGCAGTTCTTC. It translates to CASSPGQGFPEGGEGNSYNEQFF.

This clone was detected once. The rearrangement links TRBV11-3 to TRBJ2-3, with D uncertain. Germline V gene data show CDR1 as SGHNT and CDR2 as YENEEA. The CDR3 is 15 residues long. Trimming removed 0 bases at V and 0 bases at J, with 7 bases between. This chain's CDR3 is CASSLDSASTDTQYF. The CDR3 nucleotides read TGTGCCAGCAGCTTAGACAGCGCTAGCACAGATACGCAGTATTTT. The variable domain in full, completed from reference TRBV11-3 and TRBJ2-3, reads EAGVVQSPRYKIIEKKQPVAFWCNPISGHNTLYWYLQNLGQGPELLIRYENEEAVDDSQLPKDRFSAERLKGVDSTLKIQPAELGDSAVYLCASSLDSASTDTQYFGPGTRLTVL.

A note on this clone: In the same sample, other DNA sequences code for this CDR3. The V gene is TRBV28, the J gene TRBJ2-7; TRBD2 might be the D (6 bases). The V and J ends lost 3 bases and 1 base respectively, with 10 bases between them. There are 14 residues in the CDR3. Germline V gene sequence: CDR1 MDHEN, CDR2 SYDVKM. CDR3 DNA sequence: TGTGCCAGCAGTTTTTTCGGGGGATCCTACGAGCAGTACTTC. This translates into CASSFFGGSYEQYF.

The chain has TRBV6-5 and TRBJ1-2; 9 positions match TRBD1. The junction had 3 bases not matched to a gene; V was cut back by 2 bases and J by 5 bases. Germline V lookup: CDR1 MNHEY, CDR2 SVGAGI. The CDR3 totals 14 residues. CDR3 DNA: TGTGCCAGCAGTTACAGAGGACAGGGGTATGGCTACACCTTC. It codes for CASSYRGQGYGYTF.

The chain joins TRBV29-1 to TRBJ1-6, with 7 positions matching TRBD1. Germline assignment: CDR1 SQVTM and CDR2 ANQGSEA. The CDR3 has 14 amino acids. V trimming: 4 bases; J trimming: 4 bases; junction bases outside the gene matches: 4. CDR3 bases: TGCAGCGTTGTCCCGGGACAGTATAATTCACCCCTCCACTTT. Protein: CSVVPGQYNSPLHF.

This clone has only one observation. The germline gene is not matched at one end of the junction; a read error may be the cause. V gene TRBV28 combines with J gene TRBJ2-7; TRBD1 is a possible D gene (6 bases). The CDR3 runs 16 residues. Germline V gene data show CDR1 as MDHEN and CDR2 as SYDVKM. The CDR3 DNA reads TGTGCCAGCAGCCCCCTTCGGGGACAAGACTCCTACGAGCAGTGCTTC. Encoded protein: CASSPLRGQDSYEQCF.

V is TRBV2 and J is TRBJ1-2, with D possibly matching TRBD1 (5 bases). The V and J ends lost 8 bases and 6 bases respectively, with 10 bases between them. CDR1 is SNHLY and CDR2 is FYNNEI in the germline V gene. The CDR3 has 11 amino acids. This CDR3 is CASPGSDGYTF. CDR3 nucleotide sequence: TGTGCCAGCCCAGGGTCCGATGGCTACACCTTC.

This chain uses TRBV2 with TRBJ2-3, with a tentative D call TRBD1 (5 bases). The CDR3 is 13 residues long. V lost 4 bases, J lost 3 bases, and 8 bases lay in between. CDR1 is SNHLY and CDR2 is FYNNEI in the germline V gene. CDR3 sequence: CASSGRQTDTQYF. For the CDR3, the DNA is TGTGCCAGCAGTGGTCGACAGACAGATACGCAGTATTTT.